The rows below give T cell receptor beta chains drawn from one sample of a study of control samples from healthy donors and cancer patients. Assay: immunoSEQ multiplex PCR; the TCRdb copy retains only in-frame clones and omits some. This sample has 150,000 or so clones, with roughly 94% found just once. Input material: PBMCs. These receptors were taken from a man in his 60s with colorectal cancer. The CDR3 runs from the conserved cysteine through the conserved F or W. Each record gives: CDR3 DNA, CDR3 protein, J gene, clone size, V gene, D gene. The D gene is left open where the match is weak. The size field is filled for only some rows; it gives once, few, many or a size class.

TGCGCCAGCAGCCCCTATAGCGGGTCCTCTTACCTCTCTGGGGCCAACGTCCTGACTTTC | CASSPYSGSSYLSGANVLTF | TRBJ2-6 | NA | TRBV4-1 | TRBD2
TGCGCCAGCAACCCCGGACAGGGTGGGTCACCCCTCCACTTT | CASNPGQGGSPLHF | TRBJ1-6 | NA | TRBV5-1 | TRBD1
TGCAGTGCTACTCCGCTTTACGAGCAGTACTTC | CSATPLYEQYF | TRBJ2-7 | few | TRBV20-1 | NA
TGCGCCAGCAGCTTCGGGTCGACGGGAAACACCATATATTTT | CASSFGSTGNTIYF | TRBJ1-3 | NA | TRBV5-1 | NA
TGCAGTGCTGGACAGGGAAGCGAGCAGTACTTC | CSAGQGSEQYF | TRBJ2-7 | NA | TRBV20-1 | TRBD1
TGTGCCAGCAGCTTAGGGGACACCAAAGAGACCCAGTACTTC | CASSLGDTKETQYF | TRBJ2-5 | NA | TRBV7-6 | NA
TGCGCCAGCAGCTTGGTGCCAGGGGCCGGGGCCAACGTCCTGACTTTC | CASSLVPGAGANVLTF | TRBJ2-6 | NA | TRBV5-1 | NA
TGTGCCAGCAGCGTAGGTCTAACCGATGAAAAACTGTTTTTT | CASSVGLTDEKLFF | TRBJ1-4 | NA | TRBV9 | NA
TGTGCCAGCAGCCGTAGGAGACACTATGGCTACACCTTC | CASSRRRHYGYTF | TRBJ1-2 | NA | TRBV12-3/TRBV12-4 | NA
TGCGCCAGCAGCTTGGGGGGGACATCAGGTAGAAGTGGCTACACCTTC | CASSLGGTSGRSGYTF | TRBJ1-2 | NA | TRBV5-1 | NA
TGTGCCAGCAGCTTTACAGGGGCGGACACTGAAGCTTTCTTT | CASSFTGADTEAFF | TRBJ1-1 | few | TRBV7-8 | TRBD1
TGTGCCAGCAGCCAAGCGCGGATCGAGCAGTACTTC | CASSQARIEQYF | TRBJ2-7 | NA | TRBV14 | NA
TGTGCCAGCAGCTTCCGGGGACAGGGTGGACAGCCCCAGCATTTT | CASSFRGQGGQPQHF | TRBJ1-5 | NA | TRBV5-6 | TRBD1
TGTGCCAGCAGCAAGGGACGGAACACCGGGGAGCTGTTTTTT | CASSKGRNTGELFF | TRBJ2-2 | NA | TRBV7-2 | NA
TGTGCCAGCACCGCTACGGGGGCCCTTGGCACAGATACGCAGTATTTT | CASTATGALGTDTQYF | TRBJ2-3 | NA | TRBV9 | NA
TGTGCCAGCAGCTTAGCGCGTCTAGCGGGGACCTACAATGAGCAGTTCTTC | CASSLARLAGTYNEQFF | TRBJ2-1 | NA | TRBV7-2 | TRBD2
TGTGCCAGCCGTGGACAGGGGGCGCAAGGCTACACCTTC | CASRGQGAQGYTF | TRBJ1-2 | NA | TRBV27 | TRBD1